The next 4 T cell receptor beta chains were all read from a single sample in a study of OX40 agonist ivuxolimab in advanced cancers. TCRdb keeps only in-frame clones here, not all; method: immunoSEQ multiplex PCR. The table lists about 50,000 clones, more than 75% of them singletons. The sample was CD4+ or CD8+ T cells sorted from blood, taken in a trial of the OX40 agonist ivuxolimab. Every receptor here comes from an adult with an advanced solid tumor such as melanoma, head and neck, liver or kidney cancer.

This clone showed up just once. V is TRBV7-9 and J is TRBJ2-1; TRBD2 is a possible D gene (5 bases). The V end lost 0 bases, the J end lost 5 bases, and 11 bases lay between the germline ends. Looked up from germline, CDR1 is SEHNR and CDR2 is FQNEAQ (reference sequence). This CDR3 is 15 amino acids long. The CDR3 DNA reads as TGTGCCAGCAGCTTAGCAGCTAGCTGGGACAATGAGCAGTTCTTC. This codes for CASSLAASWDNEQFF.

The chain combines TRBV18 with TRBJ2-5; D remains unclear. Trimming left V 3 bases short and J 5 bases short, with 13 bases between. CDR1 and CDR2 from the germline V gene are KGHSH and LQKENI. This CDR3 has 14 amino acids. This CDR3 reads CASSPIGVGETQYF. The CDR3 nucleotides are TGTGCCAGCTCACCGATCGGAGTTGGGGAGACCCAGTACTTC.

J is TRBJ2-1 and V is TRBV9; 10 nucleotides agree with TRBD1. CDR1 and CDR2 (germline): SGDLS, YYNGEE. Unmatched junction bases numbered 5, after V lost 4 bases and J lost 4 bases. This CDR3 contains 15 residues. The CDR3 sequence is CASSPRQGAYNEQFF. Written as DNA, the CDR3 is TGTGCCAGCAGCCCCCGACAGGGGGCGTACAATGAGCAGTTCTTC.

The V and J genes are TRBV11-3 and TRBJ2-1; the match to TRBD2 covers 11 bases. CDR1 and CDR2 from the germline V gene are SGHNT and YENEEA. The CDR3 is made up of 15 amino acids. J gave up 3 bases and V 4 bases, and 2 bases lay outside the gene matches. The CDR3: CASSSGLADYNEQFF. The DNA of the CDR3 is TGTGCCAGCAGCTCGGGACTAGCGGACTACAATGAGCAGTTCTTC.